Below are 8 T cell receptor beta chains sequenced from a single sample in a study of T cell changes during pregnancy in multiple sclerosis. Some clones are missing from TCRdb's copy, which holds only in-frame ones; the method was immunoSEQ multiplex PCR. The table has more than 50,000 clones, about 90% seen once. The sample was CD4+ T cells from peripheral blood mononuclear cells, taken after pregnancy. The receptors come from a female donor in good health, enrolled as a control in a pregnancy study.

The chain carries TRBV30 and TRBJ1-5; TRBD1 matches 8 bases. The CDR3 is 13 amino acids. Germline lookup yields CDR1 GTSNPN and CDR2 SVGIG (reference sequence). With V trimmed by 4 bases and J by 9 bases, 8 bases remained unmatched. The CDR3 DNA reads TGTGCCTGGACGGGACAGGAGGGACTGCCCCAGCATTTT. Translating it yields CAWTGQEGLPQHF. Full variable domain (rest looked up from reference TRBV30 and TRBJ1-5): SQTIHQWPATLVQPVGSPLSLECTVEGTSNPNLYWYRQAAGRGLQLLFYSVGIGQISSEVPQNLSASRPQDRQFILSSKKLLLSDSGFYLCAWTGQEGLPQHFGDGTRLSIL.

The sample holds a few counts of this clone. J is TRBJ2-5 and V is TRBV7-2; maybe TRBD2 (6 bases). This CDR3 region has 19 residues. Per germline, CDR1 SGHTA and CDR2 FQGNSA. Trimming removed 1 base at V and 1 base at J, with 22 bases between. The CDR3 nucleotides read TGTGCCAGCAGCTTAGATTGGGGGGTTAATTCGCCGTCCCAAGAGACCCAGTACTTC. Amino acid sequence: CASSLDWGVNSPSQETQYF. Based on the CDR3 plus reference TRBV7-2 and TRBJ2-5, the full variable domain is GAGVSQSPSNKVTEKGKDVELRCDPISGHTALYWYRQSLGQGLEFLIYFQGNSAPDKSGLPSDRFSAERTGGSVSTLTIQRTQQEDSAVYLCASSLDWGVNSPSQETQYFGPGTRLLVL.

The genes are TRBV5-1 and TRBJ1-6; D is possibly TRBD1 (6 bases). CDR1 SGHRS and CDR2 YFSETQ come from the germline V gene. Trimming took off 0 bases at V and 10 bases at J, with 14 bases between the two ends. The CDR3 spans 15 residues. CDR3 protein: CASSLAAGAGSPLHF. CDR3 DNA sequence: TGCGCCAGCAGCTTGGCCGCGGGGGCAGGGTCACCCCTCCACTTT.

The J gene is TRBJ2-1, the V gene TRBV7-3, with 7 bases lining up with TRBD1. CDR1 is SGHTA, CDR2 FQGTGA, per germline. V trimming: 5 bases; J trimming: 7 bases; junction bases outside the gene matches: 11. The CDR3 extends over 15 amino acids. The CDR3 DNA reads TGTGCCAGCAGCCTCACAGGGGTGGTTGAAAATGAGCAGTTCTTC. It codes for CASSLTGVVENEQFF. The whole variable domain, remainder taken from reference TRBV7-3 and TRBJ2-1, is GAGVSQTPSNKVTEKGKYVELRCDPISGHTALYWYRQSLGQGPEFLIYFQGTGAADDSGLPNDRFFAVRPEGSVSTLKIQRTERGDSAVYLCASSLTGVVENEQFFGPGTRLTVL.

CDR3 protein: CASSQVRGGTDYGYTF. CDR3 nucleotide sequence: TGCGCCAGCAGCCAAGTTCGGGGGGGAACTGACTATGGCTACACCTTC. This chain connects TRBV4-3 to TRBJ1-2; the D gene is possibly TRBD1 (5 bases). Germline CDR1 and CDR2: LGHNA and YSLEER. The CDR3 is 16 residues long. Trimming left V 1 base short and J 3 bases short, with 15 bases between.

CDR3 sequence (DNA): TGTGCCAGCAGTTCCGCGGGAGAGACCCAGTACTTC. Amino acid sequence: CASSSAGETQYF. The chain combines TRBV7-8 with TRBJ2-5; the D gene is possibly TRBD2 (5 bases). CDR3 size: 12 residues. Germline values: CDR1 SGHVS, CDR2 FQNEAQ. Trimming shortened V by 6 bases and J by 4 bases, and 9 bases separated the two germline ends.

The chain employs TRBV27 and TRBJ2-7, with TRBD1 as a possible D gene (6 bases). Germline-derived CDR1 and CDR2 are MNHEY and SMNVEV (reference sequence). The CDR3 totals 13 residues. Trimming pared 6 bases from V and 4 bases from J, leaving 13 bases between. The CDR3 reads CASRINQGYEQYF. The CDR3 DNA reads TGTGCCAGCAGAATAAACCAGGGGTACGAGCAGTACTTC.

The V call is TRBV10-3, the J call TRBJ1-5; TRBD1 is a possible D gene (6 bases). Germline V gives CDR1 ENHRY, CDR2 SYGVKD. V shed 0 bases and J shed 5 bases, with 11 bases lying between them. The CDR3 has 15 amino acids. The CDR3 nucleotides read TGTGCCATCAGTGAGTCTGGGGGGGCGGATCAGCCCCAGCATTTT. It translates to CAISESGGADQPQHF.